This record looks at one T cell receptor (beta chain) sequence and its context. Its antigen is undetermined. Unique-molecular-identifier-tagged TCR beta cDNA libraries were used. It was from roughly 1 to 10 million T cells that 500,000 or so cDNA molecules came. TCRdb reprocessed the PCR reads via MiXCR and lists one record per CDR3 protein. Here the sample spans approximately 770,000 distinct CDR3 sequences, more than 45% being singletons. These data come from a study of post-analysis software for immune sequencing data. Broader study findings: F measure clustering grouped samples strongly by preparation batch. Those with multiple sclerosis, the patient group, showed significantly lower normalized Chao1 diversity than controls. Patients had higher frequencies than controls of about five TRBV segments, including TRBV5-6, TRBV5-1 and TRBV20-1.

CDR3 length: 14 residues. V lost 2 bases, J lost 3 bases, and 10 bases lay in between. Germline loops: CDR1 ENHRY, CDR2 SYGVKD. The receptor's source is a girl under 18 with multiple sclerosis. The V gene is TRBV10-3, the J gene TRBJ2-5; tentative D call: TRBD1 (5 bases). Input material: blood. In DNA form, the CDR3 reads TGTGCCATCAGTGAGACAGGTTTGGAAGAGACCCAGTACTTC. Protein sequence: CAISETGLEETQYF.